This T cell receptor (beta chain) was sequenced for a study of blood T cell repertoires in COVID-19. Germline loops: CDR1 MNHNY, CDR2 SVGAGI (reference sequence). This CDR3 contains 15 residues. Deletions cut 6 bases from V and 2 bases from J, with 16 bases between. Some clones are missing from TCRdb's copy, which holds only in-frame ones; the method was immunoSEQ multiplex PCR. The table shows fewer than 250,000 clones, with roughly 86% occurring only once. The sample holds one count of this clone. Source material: peripheral blood. The origin of this receptor is a woman aged 55-69 years with acute or convalescent COVID-19. The chain employs TRBV6-6 and TRBJ2-5; D gene ambiguous. CDR3 protein: CASRPLQFGQETQYF. The CDR3 nucleotides read TGTGCCAGCAGACCCTTACAGTTTGGTCAAGAGACCCAGTACTTC.